The 12 T cell receptor beta chains in this list originate from one sample, sequenced in a study of T cells after yellow fever vaccination. TCRdb re-analysed the 5' RACE reads in MiXCR, keeping a single row per CDR3 protein. The sample has about 160,000 distinct CDR3 sequences, about a tenth seen once; the top ten hold 35% to 40%. The material was CD8+ T cells sorted from PBMCs, obtained 45 days after the yellow fever booster vaccination. These receptors were taken from a man between 18 and 35 years old who received the YFV17D yellow fever vaccine.

This clonotype was counted at least ten times. This rearrangement joins TRBV7-6 to TRBJ2-7; no firm D call. The CDR3 totals 13 residues. Germline assignment: CDR1 SGHVS and CDR2 FNYEAQ. Trimming pared 0 bases from V and 0 bases from J, leaving 3 bases between. The CDR3, as DNA: TGTGCCAGCAGCTTAGCCACCTCCTACGAGCAGTACTTC. It yields the protein CASSLATSYEQYF.

This clonotype was seen ten or more times. The chain joins TRBV28 to TRBJ2-3; no clear D. Germline-derived CDR1 and CDR2 are MDHEN and SYDVKM. Between the trimmed V and J ends, which lost 2 bases and 6 bases, there was a span of 12 bases. The CDR3 spans 14 residues. The CDR3 sequence is CASSLGNRPDTQYF. As DNA, the CDR3 is TGTGCCAGCAGTTTAGGGAACCGACCTGATACGCAGTATTTT.

This chain uses TRBV6-5 with TRBJ1-2; D is unclear. CDR1 MNHEY and CDR2 SVGAGI come from the germline V gene. The length of the CDR3 is 14 residues. Trimming took off 0 bases at V and 1 base at J, with 6 bases between the two ends. CDR3 region: CASSYSTGNYGYTF. CDR3 coding DNA: TGTGCCAGCAGTTACTCGACCGGTAACTATGGCTACACCTTC.

V usage is TRBV12-3 or TRBV12-4 and J usage is TRBJ2-7, with D possibly matching TRBD1 (5 bases). CDR3 size: 13 residues. V lost 3 bases and J lost 13, with 19 bases in between. The CDR3 reads CASSFWTPYETYF. The CDR3 nucleotides are TGTGCCAGCAGTTTTTGGACACCCTACGAGACTTACTTC.

For this clonotype: With a much larger clone just one base away, this may be a read error. The chain employs TRBV28 and TRBJ2-1; 8 positions match TRBD2. Per germline, CDR1 MDHEN and CDR2 SYDVKM. The CDR3 is made up of 15 amino acids. This CDR3 is CARSWPRGGRYEQFF. Written as DNA, the CDR3 is TGTGCCCGCAGTTGGCCCCGGGGGGGCCGGTACGAGCAGTTCTTC.

This clonotype was picked up many times. The rearrangement uses TRBV27 and TRBJ1-5; D remains unclear. This CDR3 contains 13 residues. Trimming stripped 8 bases from V and 1 base from J, with 9 bases between. CDR1 and CDR2 (germline): MNHEY, SMNVEV (reference sequence). The CDR3 here is CASCMGSNQPQHF. The CDR3 DNA reads as TGTGCCAGCTGTATGGGCAGCAATCAGCCCCAGCATTTT.

There are a few counts of this clonotype. The V and J genes are TRBV12-3 or TRBV12-4 and TRBJ2-3; 7 positions match TRBD2. Trimming at V came to 6 bases and at J to 2 bases, leaving 17 bases not matched to a gene. The CDR3 covers 18 residues. In DNA, the CDR3 is TGTGCCAGCAGCCCTGAGTTTGGGGCGGGGGAGATCACAGATACGCAGTATTTT. Translated: CASSPEFGAGEITDTQYF.

This clonotype was observed many times. The chain uses TRBV19 and TRBJ2-1, with 10 bases that match TRBD2. The CDR3 loop spans 18 amino acids. With 3 bases clipped from V and 6 bases from J, the junction kept 14 bases outside the gene matches. Germline V gene lookup returns CDR1 LNHDA and CDR2 SQIVND (reference sequence). CDR3 DNA: TGTGCCAGTAGTATCTGGGCTAGCGGGGGACACACGGGCAATGAGCAGTTCTTC. Protein: CASSIWASGGHTGNEQFF.

This clonotype has at least ten counts. The chain couples TRBV18 to TRBJ2-1; D is ambiguous. The germline CDR1 and CDR2 sequences are KGHSH and LQKENI. V was cut by 2 bases and J by 9 bases, with 8 bases left in between. The CDR3 runs to 12 residues. The CDR3 is CASSPGLSEQFF. CDR3 bases: TGTGCCAGCTCACCAGGGCTCTCTGAGCAGTTCTTC. Complete variable domain (other parts from reference TRBV18 and TRBJ2-1): NAGVMQNPRHLVRRRGQEARLRCSPMKGHSHVYWYRQLPEEGLKFMVYLQKENIIDESGMPKERFSAEFPKEGPSILRIQQVVRGDSAAYFCASSPGLSEQFFGPGTRLTVL.

Only a few counts were recorded for this clonotype. This chain uses TRBV15 with TRBJ2-2; tentative D call: TRBD2 (6 bases). The CDR3 covers 16 residues. With 0 bases removed from V and 5 bases from J, the gap between germline ends came to 13 bases. The germline CDR1 and CDR2 sequences are LNHNV and YYDKDF (reference sequence). The CDR3 reads CATSRDRDLGTGELFF. In nucleotides, the CDR3 is TGTGCCACCAGCAGAGATCGGGACTTGGGGACCGGGGAGCTGTTTTTT.

This clonotype turned up a few times. The V gene is TRBV4-1, the J gene TRBJ2-5; a weak D match, TRBD1 (5 bases). CDR1 is MGHRA and CDR2 is YSYEKL in the germline V gene. The CDR3 consists of 14 residues. Trimming took off 0 bases at V and 4 bases at J, with 9 bases between the two ends. In nucleotides, the CDR3 is TGCGCCAGCAGCCAAGATCCAGGGTCAGAGACCCAGTACTTC. Its translation: CASSQDPGSETQYF.

The rearrangement uses TRBV4-3 and TRBJ2-7; D call uncertain. Germline CDR1 reads LGHNA; CDR2 reads YSLEER. Trimming took 0 bases from V and 6 from J, leaving 12 bases between them. The CDR3 covers 14 residues. Written as DNA, the CDR3 is TGCGCCAGCAGCCAAGAGGTGGGGTGGGTCGAGCAGTACTTC. Encoded protein: CASSQEVGWVEQYF.